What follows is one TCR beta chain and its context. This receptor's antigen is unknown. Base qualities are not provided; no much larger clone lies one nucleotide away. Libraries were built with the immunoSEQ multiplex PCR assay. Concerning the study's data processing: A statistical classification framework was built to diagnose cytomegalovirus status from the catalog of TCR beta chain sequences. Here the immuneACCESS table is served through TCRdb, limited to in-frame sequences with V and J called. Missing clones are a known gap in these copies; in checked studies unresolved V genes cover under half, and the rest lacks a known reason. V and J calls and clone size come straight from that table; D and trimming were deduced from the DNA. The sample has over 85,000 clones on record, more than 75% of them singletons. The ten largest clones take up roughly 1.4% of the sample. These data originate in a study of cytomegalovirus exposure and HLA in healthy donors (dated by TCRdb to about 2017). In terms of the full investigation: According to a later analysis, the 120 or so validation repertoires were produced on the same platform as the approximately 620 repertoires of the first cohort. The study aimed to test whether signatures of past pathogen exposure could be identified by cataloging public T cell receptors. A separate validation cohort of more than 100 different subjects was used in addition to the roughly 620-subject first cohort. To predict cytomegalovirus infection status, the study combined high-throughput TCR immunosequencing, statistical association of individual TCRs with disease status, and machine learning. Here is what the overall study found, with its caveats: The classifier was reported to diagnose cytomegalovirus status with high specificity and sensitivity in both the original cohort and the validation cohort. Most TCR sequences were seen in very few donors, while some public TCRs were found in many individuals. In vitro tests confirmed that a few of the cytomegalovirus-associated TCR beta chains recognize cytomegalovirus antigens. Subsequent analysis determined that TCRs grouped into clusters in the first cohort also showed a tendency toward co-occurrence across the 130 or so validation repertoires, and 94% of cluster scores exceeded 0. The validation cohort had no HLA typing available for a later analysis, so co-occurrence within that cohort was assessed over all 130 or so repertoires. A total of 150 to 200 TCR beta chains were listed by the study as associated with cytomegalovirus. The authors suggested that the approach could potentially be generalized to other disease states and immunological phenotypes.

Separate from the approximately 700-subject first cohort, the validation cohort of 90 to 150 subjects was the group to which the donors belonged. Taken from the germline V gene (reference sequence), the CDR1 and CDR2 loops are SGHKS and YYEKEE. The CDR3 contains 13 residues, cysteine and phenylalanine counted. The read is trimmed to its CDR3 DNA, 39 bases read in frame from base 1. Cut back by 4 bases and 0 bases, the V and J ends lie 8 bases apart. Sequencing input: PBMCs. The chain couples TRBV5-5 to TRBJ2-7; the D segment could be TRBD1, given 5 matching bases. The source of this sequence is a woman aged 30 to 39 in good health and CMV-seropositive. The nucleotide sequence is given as TGTGCCAGCAGCACGGACATCTCCTACGAGCAGTACTTC. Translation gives CASSTDISYEQYF. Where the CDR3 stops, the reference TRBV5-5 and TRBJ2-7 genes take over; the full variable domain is DAGVTQSPTHLIKTRGQQVTLRCSPISGHKSVSWYQQVLGQGPQFIFQYYEKEERGRGNFPDRFSARQFPNYSSELNVNALLLGDSALYLCASSTDISYEQYFGPGTRLTVT.